This T cell receptor beta chain was observed in a study of T cell repertoires in cytomegalovirus infection. Study in general: CMV infection and matching HLA type were both indicated by public TCR beta signatures.

Germline CDR1 SGHTA, CDR2 FQGNSA. With 1 base removed from V and 0 bases from J, the gap between germline ends came to 12 bases. This CDR3 contains 16 residues. Findings and caveats of the study: CMV-specific TCR beta clonotypes restricted by HLA-C dominated the ex vivo response. Pooled public TCR beta family frequency picked out CMV carriers with the relevant HLA.

To note about this clonotype: The antigen is undetermined.

TCRdb reanalysed the reads using MiXCR and keeps one entry per CDR3 protein. The repertoire holds nearly 450,000 distinct CDR3 sequences, with 30% to 40% as singletons. Material: PBMCs. This chain joins TRBV7-2 and TRBJ1-1; D ambiguous. This sequence originates from a human donor in good health (CMV status not recorded). Some clones in this sample may be carry-over from other donors' samples. DNA of the CDR3: TGTGCCAGCAGCTTAGTACAAGGGAGCATGAACACTGAAGCTTTCTTT. This gives the protein CASSLVQGSMNTEAFF. The full variable domain, completed using reference TRBV7-2 and TRBJ1-1, is GAGVSQSPSNKVTEKGKDVELRCDPISGHTALYWYRQSLGQGLEFLIYFQGNSAPDKSGLPSDRFSAERTGGSVSTLTIQRTQQEDSAVYLCASSLVQGSMNTEAFFGQGTRLTVV.